This TCR beta chain was observed in a study of control samples from healthy donors and cancer patients. Libraries were prepared by immunoSEQ multiplex PCR; TCRdb keeps only in-frame clonotypes and omits some of them. This sample has over 110,000 clones, with 80% to 95% found just once. Germline CDR1 MNHNS, CDR2 SASEGT. J gave up 1 base and V 2 bases, and 4 bases lay outside the gene matches. The CDR3 contains 16 residues. The chain employs TRBV6-1 and TRBJ2-1; 8 bases are a match to TRBD2. Sequences were obtained from blood. This sequence was found in a man aged 25 to 40 in good health. The CDR3 DNA reads TGTGCCAGCAGTGAATTGAGCGGGAGATCCTACAATGAGCAGTTCTTC. Translation gives CASSELSGRSYNEQFF.